These T cell receptor beta chains were read from a single sample in a study of shared T cell receptors in the human thymus. Data came from immunoSEQ multiplex PCR; TCRdb stores just in-frame clones and leaves some out. This repertoire shows just under 550,000 clones, roughly 74% found once; its top ten account for roughly 0.013%. These data were also reused for a study on human thymus T cells.

The sequenced sample was thymocytes. Source of these receptors: a boy in the first two years of life with a congenital heart defect. Each CDR3 is given with its conserved first and last residue. The D gene is left open where the match is weak. Some rows mark clone size as missing; the rest say once, few, many or name a class of expanded clone.

D,V,J,size,DNA,CDR3
NA,TRBV25-1,TRBJ1-4,NA,TGTGCCAGCAGTGCACTTGCTTCTCCTCCAACTAATGAAAAACTGTTTTTT,CASSALASPPTNEKLFF
NA,TRBV27,TRBJ2-7,NA,TGTGCCAGCAGTTTGCGAAAACCCGGGACTGGTGATTACGAGCAGTACTTC,CASSLRKPGTGDYEQYF
NA,TRBV5-5,TRBJ2-7,few,TGTGCCAGCAGCTTGACAGGGCCCTACGAGCAGTACTTC,CASSLTGPYEQYF
NA,TRBV9,TRBJ1-1,few,TGTGCCAGCAGCGTAGGAGAGATGAACACTGAAGCTTTCTTT,CASSVGEMNTEAFF
NA,TRBV28,TRBJ1-2,NA,TGTGCCAGCAGCTCAAACCTGACATATGGCTACACCTTC,CASSSNLTYGYTF
TRBD2,TRBV27,TRBJ2-5,NA,TGTGCCAGCAGTTTTGGGCGAGCGGGAGGCGAGACCCAGTACTTC,CASSFGRAGGETQYF
TRBD1,TRBV15,TRBJ1-4,NA,TGTGCCACCAGCAGAGATCCGGGACAGGGGGGGCCTAATGAAAAACTGTTTTTT,CATSRDPGQGGPNEKLFF
NA,TRBV6-5,TRBJ2-7,NA,TGTGCCAGCCGCGGGTCTATTTGGTACGAGCAGTACTTC,CASRGSIWYEQYF
NA,TRBV10-1,TRBJ1-3,NA,TGCGCCAGCAGTGAGTCCCCGGGGGGATCTGGAAACACCATATATTTT,CASSESPGGSGNTIYF
TRBD2,TRBV7-9,TRBJ2-7,NA,TGTGCCAGCAGCCGACTTAATTGGGGACTAGCGGGAGGCTACGAGCAGTACTTC,CASSRLNWGLAGGYEQYF
NA,TRBV30,TRBJ2-7,NA,TGTGCCAGAGATGACGGGAAGGGCTACGAGCAGTACTTC,CARDDGKGYEQYF
NA,TRBV7-6,TRBJ2-5,NA,TGTGCCAGCAGCTTGGCAAGAGAGACCCAGTACTTC,CASSLARETQYF
TRBD1,TRBV18,TRBJ2-1,NA,TGTGCCAGCTCACCAGGGGTCGTTGGGACAGGGCACCACAATGAGCAGTTCTTC,CASSPGVVGTGHHNEQFF
TRBD2,TRBV2,TRBJ2-2,NA,TGTGCCAGCAGCAGGACTAGCGGGAGGGCGAACACCGGGGAGCTGTTTTTT,CASSRTSGRANTGELFF
TRBD2,TRBV10-1,TRBJ2-1,NA,TGCGCCAGCAGTGGGGGAGGGACCACCCATGAGCAGTTCTTC,CASSGGGTTHEQFF
TRBD2,TRBV4-2,TRBJ2-1,NA,TGTGCCAGCAGCCAAGTGAGCACTAGCGGATACAATGAGCAGTTCTTC,CASSQVSTSGYNEQFF
NA,TRBV14,TRBJ1-2,NA,TGTGCCAGCCCCCTCACAGGGAAAACTAACTATGGCTACACCTTC,CASPLTGKTNYGYTF
NA,TRBV30,TRBJ1-1,NA,TGTGCCTGGAGGTGGGGGGGTCGCACTGAAGCTTTCTTT,CAWRWGGRTEAFF
NA,TRBV28,TRBJ2-7,NA,TGTGCCAGCAGTCCCCCCGGGAACCCAGAGCACGAGCAGTACTTC,CASSPPGNPEHEQYF
TRBD2,TRBV5-4,TRBJ2-1,NA,TGTGCCAGCAGCTTGGTTTGGACTAGCGGGAGGGGTAATGAGCAGTTCTTC,CASSLVWTSGRGNEQFF
TRBD2,TRBV6-4,TRBJ2-7,NA,TGTGCCAGCAGTGTGGAACCAGCGGGGAGCTCCTACGAGCAGTACTTC,CASSVEPAGSSYEQYF
TRBD1,TRBV27,TRBJ2-7,NA,TGTGCCAGCAGTTTAGTTCTGGGACAGCCGGAGCAGTACTTC,CASSLVLGQPEQYF
NA,TRBV14,TRBJ1-2,NA,TGTGCCAGCAGCCTTAACCAGGGATCTAACTATGGCTACACCTTC,CASSLNQGSNYGYTF
NA,TRBV6-1,TRBJ2-7,NA,TGTGCCAGCAGTGAAGCGATTAGGTCAAGGGGCGAGCACGAGCAGTACTTC,CASSEAIRSRGEHEQYF
TRBD1,TRBV7-2,TRBJ1-2,once,TGTGCCAGCAGCCCAGGGGGTAGGGGGCTGAATGGCTACACCTTC,CASSPGGRGLNGYTF
TRBD1,TRBV29-1,TRBJ2-3,NA,TGCAGCGCCGAAGGGACAGGAGTAGATACGCAGTATTTT,CSAEGTGVDTQYF
NA,TRBV5-5,TRBJ2-5,NA,TGTGCCAGCAGCTTGGTTGGCAGGGTGAGGGAGACCCAGTACTTC,CASSLVGRVRETQYF
NA,TRBV11-2,TRBJ1-1,NA,TGTGCCAGCAGCTTAGCGCGGACTGAAGCTTTCTTT,CASSLARTEAFF
TRBD1,TRBV7-2,TRBJ1-4,NA,TGTGCCAGCAGCCCGGGGGGGGACAGGGTTAATGAAAAACTGTTTTTT,CASSPGGDRVNEKLFF
NA,TRBV15,TRBJ2-7,NA,TGTGCCACCAGCACCTTCCGAGGTAGCGGAGGGCCCCTGGGAGAGCAGTACTTC,CATSTFRGSGGPLGEQYF
NA,TRBV11-1,TRBJ1-2,NA,TGTGCCAGCAGCCCTGTCCTTGAAGGAGACTATGGCTACACCTTC,CASSPVLEGDYGYTF
TRBD2,TRBV4-2,TRBJ2-1,NA,TGTGCCAGCAGCCAAGCCCGGACTAGCGGCCCCGAAGATGGTGAGCAGTTCTTC,CASSQARTSGPEDGEQFF
NA,TRBV30,TRBJ1-2,NA,TGTGCCTGGAGTGTGTCCGGACGCGGCAGGGAATACTATGGCTACACCTTC,CAWSVSGRGREYYGYTF
TRBD2,TRBV29-1,TRBJ2-1,NA,TGCAGCGTTACCACTAAACTAGCGGGGGAGTACAATGAGCAGTTCTTC,CSVTTKLAGEYNEQFF
TRBD1,TRBV30,TRBJ2-6,NA,TGTGCCTGGAGATACTACAGGGGGACTGGGGCCAACGTCCTGACTTTC,CAWRYYRGTGANVLTF
NA,TRBV6-4,TRBJ1-5,few,TGTGCCAGCAGTGACTCCCAGGGAGGGAATCAGCCCCAGCATTTT,CASSDSQGGNQPQHF
NA,TRBV9,TRBJ1-1,NA,TGTGCCAGCAGCCCCGGACAGACCTACACTGAAGCTTTCTTT,CASSPGQTYTEAFF
NA,TRBV29-1,TRBJ2-1,NA,TGCAGCGGCTCGACAGAGTACAATGAGCAGTTCTTC,CSGSTEYNEQFF
TRBD2,TRBV7-9,TRBJ2-1,NA,TGTGCCAGCAGCTTAGAAGCAAAGCGGGAGGACTCCTACAATGAGCAGTTCTTC,CASSLEAKREDSYNEQFF
NA,TRBV5-4,TRBJ2-7,NA,TGTGCCAGCAGCCCTCCCCCGGGGTCAAGCTCCTACGAGCAGTACTTC,CASSPPPGSSSYEQYF
NA,TRBV7-6,TRBJ1-4,NA,TGTGCCAGCAGCTTTGGCCGTTCCGGGGGGTCTAATGAAAAACTGTTTTTT,CASSFGRSGGSNEKLFF
TRBD2,TRBV5-4,TRBJ2-7,NA,TGTGCCAGCAGCTTGGGTAGCGGGAGGGCCTGTCGGTACGAGCAGTACTTC,CASSLGSGRACRYEQYF
TRBD1,TRBV6-5,TRBJ1-1,NA,TGTGCCAGCACAGGGGGAAGGAACACTGAAGCTTTCTTT,CASTGGRNTEAFF
NA,TRBV6-1,TRBJ2-7,NA,TGTGCCAGCAGTGAAGTAGGGAGAACCCTTGCGGAGCAGTACTTC,CASSEVGRTLAEQYF
NA,TRBV14,TRBJ1-5,NA,TGTGCCAGCAGCCCTATTGGGCCCAATCAGCCCCAGCATTTT,CASSPIGPNQPQHF
TRBD1,TRBV6-5,TRBJ2-7,NA,TGTGCCAGCAGCACCTCCGGGACAGGGGGAGACGAGCAGTACTTC,CASSTSGTGGDEQYF
TRBD1,TRBV6-1,TRBJ1-5,NA,TGTGCCACCCGACAGGGAGGCCAGCCCCAGCATTTT,CATRQGGQPQHF
NA,TRBV7-3,TRBJ1-1,NA,TGTGCCAGCAGCCCCTCAGGGGTTGAGGGCACTGAAGCTTTCTTT,CASSPSGVEGTEAFF
TRBD2,TRBV30,TRBJ2-1,NA,TGTGCCTGGAGTGGAGGGTCGGGACGGGGGGAGTTCTTC,CAWSGGSGRGEFF
NA,TRBV28,TRBJ2-1,once,TGTGCCAGCAGTTCAAGACCGGGGGATGAGCAGTTCTTC,CASSSRPGDEQFF